The next 32 T cell receptor beta chains were all read from a single sample in a study of blood T cell repertoires in COVID-19. Profiling relied on immunoSEQ multiplex PCR, and the TCRdb table lists in-frame clones only, not all of them. The sample includes about 250,000 clones, over 75% seen only once; the top ten take around 0.8%. Sequenced material: peripheral blood. All receptors come from a woman in her 30s with acute or convalescent COVID-19.

This chain links TRBV9 with TRBJ2-3, with D possibly being TRBD2 (5 bases). Germline CDR1 SGDLS, CDR2 YYNGEE. Trimming took 0 bases from V and 5 from J, leaving 13 bases between them. This CDR3 region has 15 residues. For the CDR3, the DNA is TGTGCCAGCAGCGTAGGGGCGCGGAGCGGAGATACGCAGTATTTT. Its translation: CASSVGARSGDTQYF.

The V call is TRBV7-9, the J call TRBJ1-4, with 9 nucleotides matching TRBD1. Germline lookup yields CDR1 SEHNR and CDR2 FQNEAQ (reference sequence). This CDR3 is built from 15 residues. V gave up 5 bases and J gave up 7 bases; unmatched junction bases: 8. The CDR3 DNA is TGTGCCAGCAGCAAAACGACAGGGGGTGGTGAAAAACTGTTTTTT. It is translated as CASSKTTGGGEKLFF.

The gene calls are TRBV3-1 (or the pseudogene TRBV3-2) and TRBJ2-1, with 7 bases fitting TRBD2. V dropped 1 base and J dropped 8; count of bases not matched to a gene: 11. Germline V gives CDR1 LGHDT, CDR2 YNNKEL (reference sequence). There are 16 residues in the CDR3. The CDR3 loop is CASSQGFGGRTDEQFF. The CDR3 DNA sequence: TGTGCCAGCAGCCAAGGGTTTGGCGGGAGAACCGATGAGCAGTTCTTC.

This chain connects TRBV6-1 to TRBJ1-3; D is uncertain. The V end was cut by 2 bases, the J end by 0 bases, with 14 bases between. The CDR3 loop spans 17 amino acids. Germline loops: CDR1 MNHNS, CDR2 SASEGT. CDR3 amino acids: CASSESLGGSSGNTIYF. Written as DNA, the CDR3 is TGTGCCAGCAGTGAATCTCTGGGAGGCAGCTCTGGAAACACCATATATTTT.

The chain employs TRBV4-1 and TRBJ1-2; D is unclear. Germline V gene data show CDR1 as MGHRA and CDR2 as YSYEKL. There are 13 residues in the CDR3. V shed 0 bases and J shed 1 base, with 3 bases lying between them. CDR3: CASSQDGNYGYTF. For the CDR3, the DNA is TGCGCCAGCAGCCAAGACGGTAACTATGGCTACACCTTC.

This sequence joins TRBV25-1 and TRBJ1-1; D remains unclear. The CDR3 covers 11 residues. V was shortened by 2 bases and J by 8 bases, with 6 bases between the two germline ends. The germline V gene encodes CDR1 MGHDK and CDR2 SYGVNS. The CDR3 nucleotides are TGTGCCAGCAGTGAACTTTTCGAAGCTTTCTTT. Its translation: CASSELFEAFF.

The rearrangement links TRBV18 to TRBJ2-3; possibly TRBD2 for D (5 bases). The CDR3 covers 13 residues. Germline CDR1 reads KGHSH; CDR2 reads LQKENI. V gave up 3 bases and J gave up 3 bases, with 7 bases separating them. The CDR3 coding sequence is TGTGCCAGCTCACCCGGGGTTACAGATACGCAGTATTTT. Its translation: CASSPGVTDTQYF.

This clone was seen a handful of times. The chain employs TRBV23-1 and TRBJ2-3, with TRBD2 matching 13 bases. TRBV23-1 is annotated as an ORF whose role is uncertain. The CDR3 has 16 residues. V shed 2 bases, J shed 2 bases, and the junction held 1 base outside the gene matches. This chain's CDR3 is CASSQTSGRATDTQYF. For the CDR3, the DNA is TGCGCCAGCAGTCAAACTAGCGGGAGGGCCACAGATACGCAGTATTTT.

This clone was seen a single time. V is TRBV5-4 and J is TRBJ2-2; 7 nucleotides agree with TRBD2. Looked up from germline, CDR1 is SGHNT and CDR2 is YYREEE (reference sequence). The V segment lost 4 bases and the J segment 7 bases; nucleotides outside the gene matches: 16. CDR3 length: 17 amino acids. DNA of the CDR3: TGTGCCAGCAGCCCCCGTAGGGTAGCGGGTTATGGCGGGGAGCTGTTTTTT. Protein: CASSPRRVAGYGGELFF.

The V gene is TRBV24-1, the J gene TRBJ2-3; 9 nucleotides line up with TRBD1. Germline-derived CDR1 and CDR2 are KGHDR and SFDVKD. The CDR3 sequence is 14 residues long. V lost 8 bases and J lost 4; bases outside the gene matches: 6. The CDR3 spells CATTRTGAADTQYF. DNA of the CDR3: TGTGCCACCACCCGGACAGGGGCCGCAGATACGCAGTATTTT.

About this clone itself: The junction departs from germline at one end; a sequencing error may be responsible. The rearrangement uses TRBV6-1 and TRBJ1-6; 8 nucleotides match TRBD1. This CDR3 has 11 amino acids. Germline values: CDR1 MNHNS, CDR2 SASEGT. CDR3 nucleotides: TGTGCCAGCAGTGAGGACAGGGTAACCGAATTT. It specifies CASSEDRVTEF.

This CDR3 reads CASSQGLKTGGAGQPQHF. In nucleotides, the CDR3 is TGTGCCAGCAGCCAAGGCTTAAAAACAGGGGGCGCGGGTCAGCCCCAGCATTTT. V is TRBV3-1 (or the pseudogene TRBV3-2) and J is TRBJ1-5, with 9 bases lining up with TRBD1. Germline loops: CDR1 LGHDT, CDR2 YNNKEL (reference sequence). With 1 base clipped from V and 6 bases from J, the junction kept 13 bases outside the gene matches. The CDR3 has 18 amino acids.

This clone occurred a few times. This sequence joins TRBV7-8 and TRBJ2-7; 10 bases align to TRBD2. CDR3 size: 16 residues. Looked up from germline, CDR1 is SGHVS and CDR2 is FQNEAQ. The V segment lost 1 base and the J segment 4 bases; nucleotides outside the gene matches: 7. In DNA, the CDR3 is TGTGCCAGCAGCTTAGAGACAAGCGGGAGGGCTTACGAGCAGTACTTC. It specifies CASSLETSGRAYEQYF.

V usage is TRBV21-1 and J usage is TRBJ1-5. TRBV21-1 is a known pseudogene. The CDR3 spans 14 residues. For the CDR3, the DNA is TGTGCCAGCAGCAAAGTCCCCGGGGAACAGCCCCAGCATTTT. Amino acids: CASSKVPGEQPQHF.

The J gene is TRBJ2-2, the V gene TRBV1; the table assigns TRBD2, which was not confirmed against the DNA. TRBV1 is recorded as a pseudogene. This CDR3 spans 16 amino acids. The CDR3 nucleotides are TGCACCAGCAGCCATGGTAGCGGGAGGATCACCGGGGAGCTGTTTTTT. This sequence encodes CTSSHGSGRITGELFF.

The chain uses TRBV19 and TRBJ1-1, with a weak D call TRBD1 (6 bases). Germline lookup yields CDR1 LNHDA and CDR2 SQIVND (reference sequence). Between the trimmed V and J ends, which lost 1 base and 5 bases, there was a span of 14 bases. CDR3 length equals 15 residues. This CDR3 is CASSIGAGGGTEAFF. CDR3 nucleotides: TGTGCCAGTAGTATAGGTGCGGGGGGCGGGACTGAAGCTTTCTTT. Combining the CDR3 with reference TRBV19 and TRBJ1-1 gives the whole variable domain DGGITQSPKYLFRKEGQNVTLSCEQNLNHDAMYWYRQDPGQGLRLIYYSQIVNDFQKGDIAEGYSVSREKKESFPLTVTSAQKNPTAFYLCASSIGAGGGTEAFFGQGTRLTVV.

V gene TRBV6-2 or TRBV6-3 combines with J gene TRBJ2-1; 13 positions match TRBD2. Germline V gene data show CDR1 as MNHEY and CDR2 as SVGEGT. J gave up 3 bases and V 0 bases, and 2 bases lay outside the gene matches. This CDR3 spans 17 amino acids. As DNA, the CDR3 is TGTGCCAGCAGTTACTCCGGACTAGCGGGGGTCTACAATGAGCAGTTCTTC. Translating gives CASSYSGLAGVYNEQFF.

The genes are TRBV19 and TRBJ2-1; 9 bases align to TRBD2. Germline assignment: CDR1 LNHDA and CDR2 SQIVND (reference sequence). The V segment lost 8 bases and the J segment 1 base; nucleotides outside the gene matches: 12. The CDR3 spans 17 residues. The CDR3 protein is CASVSSSGTTSYNEQFF. CDR3 nucleotide sequence: TGTGCCAGTGTTTCTTCTAGCGGGACGACATCCTACAATGAGCAGTTCTTC. Combining the CDR3 with reference TRBV19 and TRBJ2-1 gives the whole variable domain DGGITQSPKYLFRKEGQNVTLSCEQNLNHDAMYWYRQDPGQGLRLIYYSQIVNDFQKGDIAEGYSVSREKKESFPLTVTSAQKNPTAFYLCASVSSSGTTSYNEQFFGPGTRLTVL.

The chain combines TRBV5-6 with TRBJ2-2; D ambiguous. Per the germline V gene, CDR1 is SGHDT and CDR2 is YYEEEE. The CDR3 is made up of 14 amino acids. The V and J ends lost 6 bases and 1 base respectively, with 10 bases between them. CDR3 DNA sequence: TGTGCCAGCACCTATGACTTGAACACCGGGGAGCTGTTTTTT. Protein sequence: CASTYDLNTGELFF. Filled out from reference TRBV5-6 and TRBJ2-2, the complete variable domain reads DAGVTQSPTHLIKTRGQQVTLRCSPKSGHDTVSWYQQALGQGPQFIFQYYEEEERQRGNFPDRFSGHQFPNYSSELNVNALLLGDSALYLCASTYDLNTGELFFGEGSRLTVL.

The chain uses TRBV5-6 and TRBJ2-3, with no clear D. Germline CDR1 and CDR2: SGHDT and YYEEEE. The CDR3 runs to 15 residues. Deletions cut 0 bases from V and 0 bases from J, with 8 bases between. In DNA form, the CDR3 reads TGTGCCAGCAGCTTGGAGCCTATAAGCACAGATACGCAGTATTTT. It specifies CASSLEPISTDTQYF. Full variable domain (outside the CDR3, taken from reference TRBV5-6 and TRBJ2-3): DAGVTQSPTHLIKTRGQQVTLRCSPKSGHDTVSWYQQALGQGPQFIFQYYEEEERQRGNFPDRFSGHQFPNYSSELNVNALLLGDSALYLCASSLEPISTDTQYFGPGTRLTVL.

The chain links TRBV7-9 to TRBJ1-1; perhaps TRBD1 as D (6 bases). In germline, CDR1 is SEHNR, CDR2 FQNEAQ (reference sequence). The V gene lost 5 bases and the J gene lost 1 base, with 20 bases spanning the gap. The length of the CDR3 is 17 residues. In DNA, the CDR3 is TGTGCCAGCAGCCCGGGGGGGGGCCGTATAGGGAACACTGAAGCTTTCTTT. Translation: CASSPGGGRIGNTEAFF.

The genes are TRBV19 and TRBJ2-3; TRBD1 agrees at 8 bases. J lost 2 bases, V lost 1 base, and 8 bases had no gene match. Germline V gives CDR1 LNHDA, CDR2 SQIVND (reference sequence). The CDR3 has 17 amino acids. The CDR3 reads CASSIGRTGSFTDTQYF. The DNA of the CDR3 is TGTGCCAGTAGTATAGGCCGGACAGGGTCTTTCACAGATACGCAGTATTTT.

The rearrangement links TRBV27 to TRBJ2-3, with TRBD2 identical over 12 bases. This CDR3 comprises 21 residues. Germline V CDR1 and CDR2: MNHEY, SMNVEV (reference sequence). V trimming: 3 bases; J trimming: 2 bases; junction bases outside the gene matches: 18. CDR3 nucleotides: TGTGCCAGCAGTTTCGCGGTGTGGGCTAGCGGGAGGGCCCTCTACACAGATACGCAGTATTTT. Its protein is CASSFAVWASGRALYTDTQYF.

The chain is built from TRBV6-5 and TRBJ2-6; the D is unclear. The CDR3 contains 14 residues. Per the germline V gene, CDR1 is MNHEY and CDR2 is SVGAGI. With 6 bases removed from V and 0 bases from J, the gap between germline ends came to 6 bases. The CDR3 loop is CASRSFSGANVLTF. The CDR3 region has the DNA TGTGCCAGCAGGAGTTTCTCTGGGGCCAACGTCCTGACTTTC.

This chain uses TRBV5-1 with TRBJ2-4; 8 bases match TRBD1. V lost 3 bases and J lost 9; bases outside the gene matches: 8. Germline values: CDR1 SGHRS, CDR2 YFSETQ. The CDR3 runs to 14 residues. The CDR3 loop is CASSSRQGWGIQYF. The CDR3 DNA reads TGCGCCAGCAGCTCAAGACAGGGGTGGGGCATTCAGTACTTC.

The chain uses TRBV5-1 and TRBJ2-1; 10 positions agree with TRBD2. Germline V lookup: CDR1 SGHRS, CDR2 YFSETQ. Trimming removed 9 bases from V and 7 bases from J; junction bases left unmatched: 13. There are 15 residues in the CDR3. CDR3 nucleotide sequence: TGCGCCACCCAAGTGGAGAGCGGGAGGGCGAATGAGCAGTTCTTC. Translated, it gives CATQVESGRANEQFF.

The V gene is TRBV24-1, the J gene TRBJ2-7, with D unresolved. This CDR3 has 14 residues. Trimming cost V 6 bases and J 2 bases, with 13 bases left between them. CDR1 and CDR2 (germline): KGHDR, SFDVKD. CDR3 nucleotides: TGTGCCACCAGTCCTGGTGACATGACCTACGAGCAGTACTTC. It specifies CATSPGDMTYEQYF.

The rearrangement uses TRBV27 and TRBJ2-3, with D possibly TRBD2 on 6 matching bases. The CDR3 runs to 16 residues. CDR1 is MNHEY, CDR2 SMNVEV, per germline (reference sequence). Deletions cut 1 base from V and 5 bases from J, with 16 bases between. The CDR3 bases are TGTGCCAGCAGTTTATATGGCGCGCGGGATATAGATACGCAGTATTTT. This translates into CASSLYGARDIDTQYF.

The rearrangement joins TRBV4-2 to TRBJ2-7; weak D call: TRBD2 (5 bases). This CDR3 contains 16 residues. CDR1 is LGHNA, CDR2 YNFKEQ, per germline. Trimming took off 0 bases at V and 2 bases at J, with 14 bases between the two ends. In DNA, the CDR3 is TGTGCCAGCAGCCAAGAACAGACCGGAGGAACCTACGAGCAGTACTTC. Translation gives CASSQEQTGGTYEQYF.

The chain joins TRBV4-1 to TRBJ2-7, with 8 bases that match TRBD2. There are 16 residues in the CDR3. The V gene end was trimmed by 4 bases and the J gene end by 2 bases; junction bases not matched to a gene: 10. Germline lookup yields CDR1 MGHRA and CDR2 YSYEKL. CDR3 protein: CASSPLQAGATYEQYF. The CDR3 DNA follows: TGCGCCAGCAGCCCCCTCCAAGCGGGAGCGACCTACGAGCAGTACTTC.

J is TRBJ2-5 and V is TRBV3-1 (or the pseudogene TRBV3-2), with 15 bases fitting TRBD2. The CDR3 is made up of 16 amino acids. V shed 4 bases and J 5 bases; nucleotides not matched to a gene: 5. CDR1 and CDR2 (germline): LGHDT, YNNKEL (reference sequence). The CDR3 coding sequence is TGTGCCAGCAGCCCCGGACTAGCGGGAGGGGGGGAGACCCAGTACTTC. Translated: CASSPGLAGGGETQYF.

The CDR3: CASSPSGATSTDTQYF. In nucleotides, the CDR3 is TGTGCCAGCAGCCCCAGCGGTGCGACTAGCACAGATACGCAGTATTTT. The genes are TRBV9 and TRBJ2-3, with D possibly TRBD2 on 5 matching bases. Looked up from germline, CDR1 is SGDLS and CDR2 is YYNGEE. V was shortened by 4 bases and J by 0 bases, with 15 bases between the two germline ends. This CDR3 contains 16 residues.